This T cell receptor beta chain stems from a study of regulatory dendritic cells for organ transplantation. Study as a whole: LPS was added to dendritic cell cultures on day 6.

CFSE-labeled sorted T cells met regulatory or mature dendritic cells for four to five days. Profiling relied on immunoSEQ multiplex PCR, and the TCRdb table lists in-frame clones only, not all of them. Among around 11,000 clones listed, roughly two thirds were seen once. On this clone itself: Its antigen remains unknown.

Trimming shortened V by 10 bases and J by 2 bases, and 10 bases separated the two germline ends. Germline CDR1 reads LNHDA; CDR2 reads SQIVND (reference sequence). The CDR3 consists of 12 residues. Sequencing was carried out using naive CD4+ T cells from blood cultured with dendritic cells. Subset: CD45RA+ naive T cells. This TCR was recovered from a human donor in good health. The chain carries TRBV19 and TRBJ2-3; TRBD1 might be the D (6 bases). The CDR3 sequence is CATGQTTDTQYF. The CDR3 nucleotides read TGTGCCACCGGACAGACCACAGATACGCAGTATTTT.